This T cell receptor beta chain originates from a study of cytomegalovirus exposure and HLA in healthy donors. Across the study: The same platform as the roughly 630 first-cohort repertoires was used for the 130 or so validation repertoires, a later analysis reported.

Study-wide results and limits: Whilst most TCR sequences proved rare, a subset of public TCRs occurred across many donors.

CDR3 length equals 13 residues. Germline CDR1 reads SNHLY; CDR2 reads FYNNEI. Trimming cost V 8 bases and J 3 bases, with 11 bases left between them. Worth noting for this clone: Antigen specificity is unknown. Other DNA sequences within the sample encode an identical CDR3.

Clones were read by immunoSEQ multiplex PCR, and TCRdb kept only the in-frame ones, dropping some. The profile covers 130,000 to 150,000 clones, with 84% appearing a single time and over 1.3% taken by the ten largest. Sequenced sample: PBMCs. The receptor was derived from a woman younger than 45 in good health and CMV-seronegative. The rearrangement links TRBV2 to TRBJ1-5; D possibly corresponds to TRBD1 (6 bases). The CDR3 coding sequence is TGTGCCAGCCGTGGACAGAACAATCAGCCCCAGCATTTT. Translating it yields CASRGQNNQPQHF. Drawing the rest from reference TRBV2 and TRBJ1-5, the complete variable domain is EPEVTQTPSHQVTQMGQEVILRCVPISNHLYFYWYRQILGQKVEFLVSFYNNEISEKSEIFDDQFSVERPDGSNFTLKIRSTKLEDSAMYFCASRGQNNQPQHFGDGTRLSIL.